This TCR beta chain was sequenced for a study of blood T cell repertoires in COVID-19. This CDR3 contains 13 residues. CDR1 is MDHEN and CDR2 is SYDVKM in the germline V gene. Trimming removed 6 bases at V and 2 bases at J, with 10 bases between. Original handling: The assay estimated nucleated cells by amplifying reference gene primers. Using immunoSEQ multiplex PCR, the repertoire was profiled, and TCRdb retains in-frame clones only, with some absent. V and J calls plus clone size are reproduced from that table; the DNA served to infer D and trimming. This table holds around 99,000 clones, about 90% found once.

The TCR originated in a man aged 40-50 years with active or convalescent COVID-19. The sample comprised peripheral blood. The chain combines TRBV28 with TRBJ1-2, with TRBD1 as a possible D gene (6 bases). CDR3 DNA: TGTGCCAGCAGCCTAACAGGGAACTATGGCTACACCTTC. As protein: CASSLTGNYGYTF.